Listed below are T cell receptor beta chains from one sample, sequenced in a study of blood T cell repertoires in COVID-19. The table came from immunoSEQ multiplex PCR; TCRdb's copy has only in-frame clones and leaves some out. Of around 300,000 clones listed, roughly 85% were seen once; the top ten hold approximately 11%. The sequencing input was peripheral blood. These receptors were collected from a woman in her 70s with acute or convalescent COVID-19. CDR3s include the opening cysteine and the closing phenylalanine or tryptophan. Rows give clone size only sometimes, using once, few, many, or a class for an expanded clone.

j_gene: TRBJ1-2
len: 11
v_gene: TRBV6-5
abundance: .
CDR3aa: CATKTGVGYTF

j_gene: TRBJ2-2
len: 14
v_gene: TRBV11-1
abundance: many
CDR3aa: CASSLVGYTGELFF

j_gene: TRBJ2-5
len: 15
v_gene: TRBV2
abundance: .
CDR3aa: CASSDGGQGWETQYF

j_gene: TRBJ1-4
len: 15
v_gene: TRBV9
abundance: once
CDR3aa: CASSGDRGGDEKLFF

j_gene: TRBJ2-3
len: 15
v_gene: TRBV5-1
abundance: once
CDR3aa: CASSLQGPSTDTQYF

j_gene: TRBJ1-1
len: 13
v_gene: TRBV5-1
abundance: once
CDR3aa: CASSGGRFTEAFF

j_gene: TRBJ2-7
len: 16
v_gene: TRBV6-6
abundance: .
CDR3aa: CASSYSPRQGFYEQYF

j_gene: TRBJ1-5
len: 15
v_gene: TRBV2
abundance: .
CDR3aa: CASSEVGQGYQPQHF

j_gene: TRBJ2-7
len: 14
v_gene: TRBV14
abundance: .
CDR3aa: CASSQARGPYEQYF

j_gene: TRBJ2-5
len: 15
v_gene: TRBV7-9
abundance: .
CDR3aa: CASSLGTGGAETQYF

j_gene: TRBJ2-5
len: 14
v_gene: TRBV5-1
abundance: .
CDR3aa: CASSVDSFQETQYF

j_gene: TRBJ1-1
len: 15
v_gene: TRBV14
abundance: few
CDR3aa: CASSPPGTKNTEAFF

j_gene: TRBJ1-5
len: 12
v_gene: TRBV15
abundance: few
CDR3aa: CATSRGKTKLHF

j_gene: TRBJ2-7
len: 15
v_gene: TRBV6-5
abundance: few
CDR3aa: CASSLSGLLIYEQYF

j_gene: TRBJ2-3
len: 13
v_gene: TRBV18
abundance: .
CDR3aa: CASSPGGGDTQYF

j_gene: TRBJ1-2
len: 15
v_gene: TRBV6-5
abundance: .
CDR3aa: CASRITGQTSWSYTF

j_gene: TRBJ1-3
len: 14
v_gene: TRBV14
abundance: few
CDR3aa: CASSPRTGGDTIYF

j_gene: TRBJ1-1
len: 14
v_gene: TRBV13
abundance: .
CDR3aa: CASSPPGTNTEAFF

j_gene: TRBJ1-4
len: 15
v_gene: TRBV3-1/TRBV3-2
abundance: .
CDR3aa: CASSPQVVANEKLFF

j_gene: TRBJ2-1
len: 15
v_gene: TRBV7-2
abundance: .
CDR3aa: CASSFSGGVYNEQFF

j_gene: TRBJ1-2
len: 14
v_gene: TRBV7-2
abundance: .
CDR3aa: CASSLTGTNYGYTF

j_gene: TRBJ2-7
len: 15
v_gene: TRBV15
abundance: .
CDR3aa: CATSSVAGPTYEQYF

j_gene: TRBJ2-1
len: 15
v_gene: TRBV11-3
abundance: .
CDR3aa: CASSFWGDRHNEQFF

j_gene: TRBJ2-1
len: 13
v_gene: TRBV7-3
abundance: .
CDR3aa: CASSFTRDNEQFF

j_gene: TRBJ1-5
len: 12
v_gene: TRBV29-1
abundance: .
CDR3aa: CSVQQGTQPQHF